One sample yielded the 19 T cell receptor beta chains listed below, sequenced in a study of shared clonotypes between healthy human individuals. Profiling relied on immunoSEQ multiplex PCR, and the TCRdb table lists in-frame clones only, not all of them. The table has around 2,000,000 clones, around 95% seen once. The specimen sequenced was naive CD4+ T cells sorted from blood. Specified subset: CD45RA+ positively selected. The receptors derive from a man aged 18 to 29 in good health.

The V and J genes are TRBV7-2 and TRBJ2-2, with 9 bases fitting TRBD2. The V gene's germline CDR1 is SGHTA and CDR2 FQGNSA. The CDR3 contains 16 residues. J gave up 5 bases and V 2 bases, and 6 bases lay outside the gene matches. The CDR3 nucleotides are TGTGCCAGCAGCTTAATCCTAGCGGGACCTACCGGGGAGCTGTTTTTT. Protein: CASSLILAGPTGELFF.

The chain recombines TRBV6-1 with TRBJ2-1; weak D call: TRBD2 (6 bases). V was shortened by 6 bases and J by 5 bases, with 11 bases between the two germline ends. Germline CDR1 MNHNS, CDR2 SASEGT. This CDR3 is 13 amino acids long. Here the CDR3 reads CASSGSTHNEQFF. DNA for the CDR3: TGTGCCAGCAGCGGGAGCACCCACAATGAGCAGTTCTTC.

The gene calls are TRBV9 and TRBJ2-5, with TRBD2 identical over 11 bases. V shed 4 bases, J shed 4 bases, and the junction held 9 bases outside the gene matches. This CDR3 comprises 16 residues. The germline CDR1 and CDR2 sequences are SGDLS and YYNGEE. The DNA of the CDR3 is TGTGCCAGCAGCCAAGCTCTAGCGGGAGGTCGAGAGACCCAGTACTTC. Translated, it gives CASSQALAGGRETQYF.

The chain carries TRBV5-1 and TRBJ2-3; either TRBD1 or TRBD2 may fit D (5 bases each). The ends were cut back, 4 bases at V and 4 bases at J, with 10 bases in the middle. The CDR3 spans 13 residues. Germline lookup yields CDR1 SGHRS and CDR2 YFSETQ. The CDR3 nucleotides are TGCGCCAGCAGCCCGGGGACCGCAGATACGCAGTATTTT. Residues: CASSPGTADTQYF.

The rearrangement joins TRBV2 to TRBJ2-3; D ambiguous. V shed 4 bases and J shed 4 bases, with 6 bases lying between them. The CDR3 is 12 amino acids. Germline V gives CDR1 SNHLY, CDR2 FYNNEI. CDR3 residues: CASSVRPDTQYF. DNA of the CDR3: TGTGCCAGCAGTGTCCGTCCAGATACGCAGTATTTT.

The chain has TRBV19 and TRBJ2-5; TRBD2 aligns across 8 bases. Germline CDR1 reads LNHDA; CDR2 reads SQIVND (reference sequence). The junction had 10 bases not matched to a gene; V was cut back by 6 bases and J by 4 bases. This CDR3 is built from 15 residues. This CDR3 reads CASSPNLGGAETQYF. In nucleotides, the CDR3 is TGTGCCAGTAGCCCAAACCTCGGGGGGGCAGAGACCCAGTACTTC.

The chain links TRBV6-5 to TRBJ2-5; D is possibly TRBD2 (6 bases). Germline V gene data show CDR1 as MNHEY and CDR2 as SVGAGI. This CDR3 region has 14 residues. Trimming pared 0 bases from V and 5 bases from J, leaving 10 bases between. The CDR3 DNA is TGTGCCAGCAGTTACTCGAACGGAGGGGAGACCCAGTACTTC. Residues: CASSYSNGGETQYF.

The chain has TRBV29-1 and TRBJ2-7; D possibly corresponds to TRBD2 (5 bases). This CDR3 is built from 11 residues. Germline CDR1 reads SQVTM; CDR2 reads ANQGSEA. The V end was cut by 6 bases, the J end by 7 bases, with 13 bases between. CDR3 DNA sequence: TGCAGCGTGATGGACCCGGGGGAGCAGTACTTC. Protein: CSVMDPGEQYF.

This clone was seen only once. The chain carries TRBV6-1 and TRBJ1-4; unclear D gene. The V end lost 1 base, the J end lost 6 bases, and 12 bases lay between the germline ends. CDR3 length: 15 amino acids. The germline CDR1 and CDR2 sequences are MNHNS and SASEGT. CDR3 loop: CASSEELGSYEKLFF. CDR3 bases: TGTGCCAGCAGTGAAGAGCTGGGAAGTTATGAAAAACTGTTTTTT.

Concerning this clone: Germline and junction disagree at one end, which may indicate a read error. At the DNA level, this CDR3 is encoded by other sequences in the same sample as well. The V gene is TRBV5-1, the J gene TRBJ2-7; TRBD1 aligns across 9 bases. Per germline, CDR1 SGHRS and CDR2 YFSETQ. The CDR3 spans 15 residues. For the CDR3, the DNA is TGCGCCAGCAGCTTGGAGGGGACAGGGCCCTACGAACAGTACTTC. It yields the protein CASSLEGTGPYEQYF.

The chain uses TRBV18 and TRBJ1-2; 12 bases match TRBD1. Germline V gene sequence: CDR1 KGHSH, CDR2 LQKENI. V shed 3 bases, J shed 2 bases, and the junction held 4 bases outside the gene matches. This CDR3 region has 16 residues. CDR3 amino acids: CASSPGQGANNYGYTF. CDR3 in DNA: TGTGCCAGCTCACCGGGACAGGGGGCTAACAACTATGGCTACACCTTC.

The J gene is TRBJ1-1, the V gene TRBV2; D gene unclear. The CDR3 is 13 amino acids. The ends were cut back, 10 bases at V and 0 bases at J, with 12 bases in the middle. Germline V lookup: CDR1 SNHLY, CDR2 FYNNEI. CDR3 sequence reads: CATCENMNTEAFF. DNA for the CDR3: TGTGCCACGTGTGAGAACATGAACACTGAAGCTTTCTTT.

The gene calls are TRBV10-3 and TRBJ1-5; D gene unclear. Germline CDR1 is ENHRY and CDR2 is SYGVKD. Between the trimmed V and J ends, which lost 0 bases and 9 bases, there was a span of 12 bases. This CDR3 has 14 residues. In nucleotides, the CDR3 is TGTGCCATCAGTGAGTCGACGGGCCCGGGGCCCCAGCATTTT. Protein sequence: CAISESTGPGPQHF.

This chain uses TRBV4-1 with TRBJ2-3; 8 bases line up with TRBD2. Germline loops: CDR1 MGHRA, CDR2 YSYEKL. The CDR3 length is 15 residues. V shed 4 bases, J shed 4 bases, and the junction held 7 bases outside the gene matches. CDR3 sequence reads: CASSRLAMAPDTQYF. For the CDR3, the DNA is TGCGCCAGCAGCCGACTAGCGATGGCTCCAGATACGCAGTATTTT.

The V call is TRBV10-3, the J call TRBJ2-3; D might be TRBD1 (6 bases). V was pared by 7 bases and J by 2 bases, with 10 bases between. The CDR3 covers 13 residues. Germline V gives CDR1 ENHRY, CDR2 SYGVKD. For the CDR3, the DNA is TGTGCCATCAACGCAGGGGCCACAGATACGCAGTATTTT. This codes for CAINAGATDTQYF.

CDR3 region: CASSERRLGWNEQFF. The CDR3 DNA reads TGTGCCAGCAGTGAAAGGAGGCTGGGTTGGAATGAGCAGTTCTTC. The chain couples TRBV6-1 to TRBJ2-1; D may be TRBD2 (5 bases). The CDR3 is 15 amino acids. Germline V gene data show CDR1 as MNHNS and CDR2 as SASEGT. V lost 2 bases and J lost 7, with 15 bases in between.

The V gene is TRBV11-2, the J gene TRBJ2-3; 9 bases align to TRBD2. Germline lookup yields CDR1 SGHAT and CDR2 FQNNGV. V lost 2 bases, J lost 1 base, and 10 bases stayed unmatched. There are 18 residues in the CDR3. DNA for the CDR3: TGTGCCAGCAGCTTAAGGGGGAAGGTAGCGGGAGGCACAGATACGCAGTATTTT. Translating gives CASSLRGKVAGGTDTQYF.

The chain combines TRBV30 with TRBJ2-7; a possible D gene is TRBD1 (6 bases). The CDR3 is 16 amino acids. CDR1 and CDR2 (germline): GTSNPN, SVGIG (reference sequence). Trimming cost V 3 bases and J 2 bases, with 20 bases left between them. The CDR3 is CAWRDWGQGLAYEQYF. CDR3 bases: TGTGCCTGGAGAGATTGGGGACAAGGGCTAGCCTACGAGCAGTACTTC.

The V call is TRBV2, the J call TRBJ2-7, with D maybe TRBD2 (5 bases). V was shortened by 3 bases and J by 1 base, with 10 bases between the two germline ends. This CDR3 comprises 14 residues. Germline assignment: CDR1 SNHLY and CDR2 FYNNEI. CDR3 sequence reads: CASSDPDSSYEQYF. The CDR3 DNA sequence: TGTGCCAGCAGTGATCCGGACTCATCCTACGAGCAGTACTTC.